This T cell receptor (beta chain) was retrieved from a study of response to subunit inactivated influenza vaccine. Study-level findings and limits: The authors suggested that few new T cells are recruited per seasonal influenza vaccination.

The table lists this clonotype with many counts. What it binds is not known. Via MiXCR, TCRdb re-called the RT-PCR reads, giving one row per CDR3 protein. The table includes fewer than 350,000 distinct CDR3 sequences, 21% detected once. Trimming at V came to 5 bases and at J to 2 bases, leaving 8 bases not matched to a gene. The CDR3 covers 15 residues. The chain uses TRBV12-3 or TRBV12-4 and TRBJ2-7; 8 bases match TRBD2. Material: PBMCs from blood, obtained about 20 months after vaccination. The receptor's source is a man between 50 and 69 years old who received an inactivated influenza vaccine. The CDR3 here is CASSMRTSSAYEQYF. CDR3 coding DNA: TGTGCCAGCAGTATGCGGACTAGCAGTGCCTACGAGCAGTACTTC.